This T cell receptor (beta chain) stems from a study of control samples from healthy donors and cancer patients. The germline gives CDR1 ENHRY, CDR2 SYGVKD. The junction had 9 bases not matched to a gene; V was cut back by 5 bases and J by 9 bases. The CDR3 spans 15 residues. The data were produced by immunoSEQ multiplex PCR, yet TCRdb's version contains in-frame clones alone and is incomplete. The top ten hold around 2.3% of the sample, which has 55,000 to 75,000 clones, 70% to 90% seen once. The receptor comes from a woman aged 50 to 60 with head and neck cancer. Sequenced sample: PBMCs. V gene TRBV10-3 combines with J gene TRBJ2-1; 11 nucleotides match TRBD2. For the CDR3, the DNA is TGTGCCATCAGTTTAAATAGCGGGGGGGCTCGTGAGCAGTTCTTC. This sequence encodes CAISLNSGGAREQFF.